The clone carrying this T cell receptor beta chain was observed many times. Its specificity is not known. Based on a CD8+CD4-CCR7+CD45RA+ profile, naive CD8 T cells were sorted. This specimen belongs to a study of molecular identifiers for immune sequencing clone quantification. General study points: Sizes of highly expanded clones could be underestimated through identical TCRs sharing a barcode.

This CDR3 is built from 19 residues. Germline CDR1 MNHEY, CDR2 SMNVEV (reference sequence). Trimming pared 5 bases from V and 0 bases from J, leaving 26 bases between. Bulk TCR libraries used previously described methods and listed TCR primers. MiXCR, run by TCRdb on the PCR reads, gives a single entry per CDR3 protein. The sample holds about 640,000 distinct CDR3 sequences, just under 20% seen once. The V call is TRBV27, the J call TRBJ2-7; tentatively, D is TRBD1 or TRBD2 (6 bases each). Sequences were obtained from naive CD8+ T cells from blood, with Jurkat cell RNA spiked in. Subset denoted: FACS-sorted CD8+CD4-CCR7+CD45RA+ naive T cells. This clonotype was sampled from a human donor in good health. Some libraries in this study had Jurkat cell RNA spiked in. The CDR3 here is CASSAILRHRRGSSYEQYF. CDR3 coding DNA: TGTGCCAGCAGTGCCATTCTTCGCCACAGGAGGGGGAGCTCCTACGAGCAGTACTTC.